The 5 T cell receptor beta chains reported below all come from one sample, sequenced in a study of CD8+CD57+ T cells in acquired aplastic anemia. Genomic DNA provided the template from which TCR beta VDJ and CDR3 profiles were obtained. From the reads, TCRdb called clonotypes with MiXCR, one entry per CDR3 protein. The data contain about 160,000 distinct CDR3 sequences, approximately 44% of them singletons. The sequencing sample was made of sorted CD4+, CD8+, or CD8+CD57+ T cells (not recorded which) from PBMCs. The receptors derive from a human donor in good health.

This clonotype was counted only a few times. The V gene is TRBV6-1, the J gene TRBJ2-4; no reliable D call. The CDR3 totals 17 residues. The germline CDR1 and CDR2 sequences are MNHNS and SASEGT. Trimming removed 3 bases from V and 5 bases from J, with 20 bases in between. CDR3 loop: CASSDPPDPRPQNIQYF. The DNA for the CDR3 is TGTGCCAGCAGTGACCCCCCGGACCCCAGGCCCCAAAACATTCAGTACTTC.

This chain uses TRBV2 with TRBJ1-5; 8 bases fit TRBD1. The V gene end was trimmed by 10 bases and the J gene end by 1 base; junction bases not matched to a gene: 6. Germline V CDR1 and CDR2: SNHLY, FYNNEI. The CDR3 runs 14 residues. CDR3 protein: CATEGTGSNQPQHF. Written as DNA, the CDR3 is TGTGCCACCGAAGGGACAGGAAGCAATCAGCCCCAGCATTTT.

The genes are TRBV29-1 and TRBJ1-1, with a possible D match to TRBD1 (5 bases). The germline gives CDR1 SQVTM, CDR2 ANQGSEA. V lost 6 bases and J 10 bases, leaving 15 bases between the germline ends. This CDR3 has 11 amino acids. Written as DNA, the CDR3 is TGCAGCGTCCAGGGAATCGAGGGAGCTTTCTTT. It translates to CSVQGIEGAFF.

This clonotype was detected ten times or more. The CDR3 DNA sequence: TGTGCCAGTAGTCCCCCGATATGGACCCAAGAGACCCAGTACTTC. Its translation is CASSPPIWTQETQYF. The rearrangement uses TRBV19 and TRBJ2-5, with D uncertain. Germline V gene sequence: CDR1 LNHDA, CDR2 SQIVND (reference sequence). There are 15 residues in the CDR3. Trimming pared 5 bases from V and 1 base from J, leaving 14 bases between.

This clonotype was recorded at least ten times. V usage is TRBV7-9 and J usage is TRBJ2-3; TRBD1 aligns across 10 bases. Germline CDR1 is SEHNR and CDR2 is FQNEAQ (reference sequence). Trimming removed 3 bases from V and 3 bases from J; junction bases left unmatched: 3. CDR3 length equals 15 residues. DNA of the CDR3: TGTGCCAGCAGCTTCGACAGGGGGCGAACAGATACGCAGTATTTT. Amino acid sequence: CASSFDRGRTDTQYF.